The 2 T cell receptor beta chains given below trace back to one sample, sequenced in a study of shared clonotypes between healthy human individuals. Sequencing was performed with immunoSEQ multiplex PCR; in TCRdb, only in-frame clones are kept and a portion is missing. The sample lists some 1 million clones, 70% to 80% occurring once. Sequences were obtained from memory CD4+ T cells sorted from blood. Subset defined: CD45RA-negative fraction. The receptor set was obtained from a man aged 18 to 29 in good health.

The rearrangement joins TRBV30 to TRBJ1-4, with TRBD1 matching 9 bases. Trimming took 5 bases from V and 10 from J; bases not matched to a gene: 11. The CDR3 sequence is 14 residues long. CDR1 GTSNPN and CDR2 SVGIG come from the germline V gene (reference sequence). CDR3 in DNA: TGTGCCTGGCGGGGACAGGGCGGGATAGGAAAACTGTTTTTT. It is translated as CAWRGQGGIGKLFF.

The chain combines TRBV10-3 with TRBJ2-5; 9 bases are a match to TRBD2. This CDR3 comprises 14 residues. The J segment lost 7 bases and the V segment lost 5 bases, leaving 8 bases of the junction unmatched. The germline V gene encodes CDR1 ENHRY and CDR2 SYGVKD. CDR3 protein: CAISPGLAMGTQYF. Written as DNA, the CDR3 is TGTGCCATCAGTCCGGGACTAGCAATGGGGACCCAGTACTTC.